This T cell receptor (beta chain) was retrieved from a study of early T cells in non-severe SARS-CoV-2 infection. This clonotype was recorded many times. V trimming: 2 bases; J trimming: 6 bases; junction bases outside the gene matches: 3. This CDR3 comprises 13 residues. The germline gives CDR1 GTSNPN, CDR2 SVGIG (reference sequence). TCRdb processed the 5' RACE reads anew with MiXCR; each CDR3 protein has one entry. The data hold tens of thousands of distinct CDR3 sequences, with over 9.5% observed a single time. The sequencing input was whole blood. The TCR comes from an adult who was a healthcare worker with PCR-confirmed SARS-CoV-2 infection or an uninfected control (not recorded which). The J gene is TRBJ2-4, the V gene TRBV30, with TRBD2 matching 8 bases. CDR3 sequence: CAWSNGRGNIQYF. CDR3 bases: TGTGCCTGGAGTAACGGGAGGGGAAACATTCAGTACTTC.